One and the same sample provided the 13 T cell receptor beta chains below, sequenced in a study of blood T cell repertoires in COVID-19. Data came from immunoSEQ multiplex PCR; TCRdb stores just in-frame clones and leaves some out. The profile covers about 280,000 clones, with 88% appearing a single time and 0.8% to 1% taken by the ten largest. The specimen sequenced was PBMCs or T cells enriched from blood (not recorded which). The receptors stem from a woman under 40 who had recovered from COVID-19.

V and J are TRBV4-1 and TRBJ1-1, with a tentative D call TRBD1 (5 bases). The germline CDR1 and CDR2 sequences are MGHRA and YSYEKL. V lost 6 bases to trimming and J lost 0 bases, with 11 bases between them. The CDR3 sequence is 14 residues long. CDR3: CASRPATVNTEAFF. For the CDR3, the DNA is TGCGCCAGCAGACCGGCGACAGTGAACACTGAAGCTTTCTTT.

The genes are TRBV5-5 and TRBJ1-3; D perhaps matches TRBD1 (5 bases). Germline V gives CDR1 SGHKS, CDR2 YYEKEE (reference sequence). The CDR3 covers 15 residues. Trimming left V 6 bases short and J 0 bases short, with 13 bases between. The CDR3 reads CASTQTARSGNTIYF. CDR3 in DNA: TGTGCCAGCACCCAGACAGCCCGCTCTGGAAACACCATATATTTT.

The rearrangement joins TRBV3-1 (or the pseudogene TRBV3-2) to TRBJ2-4; TRBD1 aligns across 7 bases. The germline CDR1 and CDR2 sequences are LGHDT and YNNKEL (reference sequence). V shed 4 bases, J shed 7 bases, and the junction held 7 bases outside the gene matches. This CDR3 has 14 residues. The CDR3 coding sequence is TGTGCCAGCAGCCGACAAGGGGGCTTTAACATTCAGTACTTC. It translates to CASSRQGGFNIQYF.

The rearrangement links TRBV7-9 to TRBJ1-2; no definite D call. Trimming took 7 bases from V and 3 from J, leaving 18 bases between them. The CDR3 extends over 15 amino acids. Germline loops: CDR1 SEHNR, CDR2 FQNEAQ (reference sequence). The CDR3: CASINGRLPHYGYTF. The CDR3 nucleotides are TGTGCCAGCATCAATGGGAGGCTACCTCACTATGGCTACACCTTC.

J is TRBJ2-2 and V is TRBV9; a possible D gene is TRBD2 (5 bases). Per the germline V gene, CDR1 is SGDLS and CDR2 is YYNGEE. The CDR3 loop spans 14 amino acids. V was cut by 6 bases and J by 2 bases, with 11 bases left in between. The CDR3, as DNA: TGTGCCAGCACCGAGGGAATAAACACCGGGGAGCTGTTTTTT. As protein: CASTEGINTGELFF.

The chain carries TRBV4-2 and TRBJ1-2; 10 nucleotides line up with TRBD1. The CDR3 contains 18 residues. CDR1 is LGHNA and CDR2 is YNFKEQ in the germline V gene. The V segment lost 0 bases and the J segment 0 bases; nucleotides outside the gene matches: 7. CDR3 nucleotide sequence: TGTGCCAGCAGCCAAGACCATTCCGGGACAGGGGCTAACTATGGCTACACCTTC. It codes for CASSQDHSGTGANYGYTF.

The chain combines TRBV5-1 with TRBJ2-1; 12 bases match TRBD2. This CDR3 is built from 16 residues. Looked up from germline, CDR1 is SGHRS and CDR2 is YFSETQ. V lost 2 bases to trimming and J lost 6 bases; unmatched junction nucleotides: 6. As DNA, the CDR3 is TGCGCCAGCAGCTTCTCCCTAGCGGGGGGGGGCAATGAGCAGTTCTTC. Amino acids: CASSFSLAGGGNEQFF. The full variable domain, rest sourced from reference TRBV5-1 and TRBJ2-1, is KAGVTQTPRYLIKTRGQQVTLSCSPISGHRSVSWYQQTPGQGLQFLFEYFSETQRNKGNFPGRFSGRQFSNSRSEMNVSTLELGDSALYLCASSFSLAGGGNEQFFGPGTRLTVL.

The gene calls are TRBV3-1 (or the pseudogene TRBV3-2) and TRBJ1-3, with 8 positions matching TRBD1. The CDR3 is made up of 13 amino acids. Germline V gives CDR1 LGHDT, CDR2 YNNKEL (reference sequence). J gave up 15 bases and V 4 bases, and 11 bases lay outside the gene matches. CDR3: CASSPSLTGEAYF. CDR3 DNA sequence: TGTGCCAGCAGCCCCAGCTTGACAGGGGAGGCATATTTT.

The chain combines TRBV9 with TRBJ2-1; D is perhaps TRBD2 (5 bases). V was cut by 3 bases and J by 0 bases, with 28 bases left in between. The length of the CDR3 is 21 residues. Germline CDR1 reads SGDLS; CDR2 reads YYNGEE. The CDR3 spells CASSAPYWPQEDQSSYNEQFF. CDR3 coding DNA: TGTGCCAGCAGCGCACCCTACTGGCCCCAGGAGGATCAGAGCTCCTACAATGAGCAGTTCTTC.

The rearrangement uses TRBV11-2 and TRBJ1-6, with D hard to call. The germline V and J ends were trimmed by 0 bases and 6 bases, with 12 bases remaining between them. The CDR3 spans 16 residues. Germline CDR1 reads SGHAT; CDR2 reads FQNNGV. CDR3 sequence: CASSLESVGGNSPLHF. CDR3 DNA: TGTGCCAGCAGCTTAGAGTCGGTCGGTGGTAATTCACCCCTCCACTTT. Together with reference TRBV11-2 and TRBJ1-6, the CDR3 gives the full variable domain: EAGVAQSPRYKIIEKRQSVAFWCNPISGHATLYWYQQILGQGPKLLIQFQNNGVVDDSQLPKDRFSAERLKGVDSTLKIQPAKLEDSAVYLCASSLESVGGNSPLHFGNGTRLTVT.

CDR3 protein: CASRPLGGDYGYTF. CDR3 DNA: TGTGCCAGCAGGCCTTTAGGGGGGGACTATGGCTACACCTTC. This rearrangement joins TRBV7-2 to TRBJ1-2; D may be TRBD1 (6 bases). Germline values: CDR1 SGHTA, CDR2 FQGNSA. Trimming removed 6 bases at V and 3 bases at J, with 14 bases between. This CDR3 spans 14 amino acids.

The J gene is TRBJ1-5, the V gene TRBV4-1; 8 bases line up with TRBD1. The trim removed 1 base at V and 2 bases at J, leaving 1 base unmatched. The CDR3 loop spans 15 amino acids. Germline V gives CDR1 MGHRA, CDR2 YSYEKL. The CDR3 spells CASSQGDRRNQPQHF. Here the CDR3 DNA reads TGCGCCAGCAGCCAAGGGGACAGGCGCAATCAGCCCCAGCATTTT.

The V gene is TRBV11-2, the J gene TRBJ1-2; D gene uncertain. CDR1 and CDR2 (germline): SGHAT, FQNNGV. Trimming took 5 bases from V and 3 from J, leaving 7 bases between them. The CDR3 is 12 amino acids. The CDR3 bases are TGTGCCAGCAGCGGTGGCTACTATGGCTACACCTTC. Translated, it gives CASSGGYYGYTF.